This TCR beta chain was obtained from a study of blood T cell repertoires in COVID-19. Study information: T cells, B-cell-depleted T cells, or PBMCs supplied cDNA or gDNA.

TCRdb's table, derived via immunoSEQ multiplex PCR, lists solely in-frame clones and lacks some. The table has about 150,000 clones, around 75% seen once. Losses at the gene ends were 4 bases for V and 4 bases for J; bases not matched to a gene: 2. CDR1 is MRHNA, CDR2 SNTAGT, per germline. The CDR3 contains 14 residues. Input material: peripheral blood. J is TRBJ2-1 and V is TRBV6-4; 9 nucleotides align to TRBD2. This receptor was obtained from a woman aged 80 or over with acute or convalescent COVID-19. In nucleotides, the CDR3 is TGTGCCAGCAGTGTGCTAGCGGGGTACAATGAGCAGTTCTTC. Its translation is CASSVLAGYNEQFF.